Included here is one T cell receptor beta chain sequence, with context. Its antigen is not identified. V lost 4 bases and J 0 bases, leaving 10 bases between the germline ends. CDR1 and CDR2 from the germline V gene are LGHNA and YNFKEQ. The CDR3 is made up of 15 amino acids. The PCR was carried out with 60 Vbeta primers and 13 Jbeta primers. Here immunoSEQ multiplex PCR was the method, and the copy in TCRdb shows in-frame clones only, minus some. The sample lists roughly 150,000 clones, approximately 78% occurring once. This sample is drawn from a study of cytomegalovirus exposure and HLA in healthy donors. Study-wide results and limits: Among the most significant clusters, several appeared linked to common viral pathogens in a later analysis.

This receptor was identified in a girl aged 2 to 10 in good health and CMV-seropositive. The genes are TRBV4-2 and TRBJ1-5, with D possibly matching TRBD1 (5 bases). The sequenced sample was PBMCs. CDR3 DNA: TGTGCCAGCAGCCCAACCAGGGATAGCAATCAGCCCCAGCATTTT. Protein: CASSPTRDSNQPQHF.